This T cell receptor beta chain originates from a study of blood T cell repertoires in COVID-19. Study context: Donors in the United States, Italy and Spain gave samples during acute or convalescent COVID-19. T cells, B-cell-depleted T cells, or PBMCs provided the cDNA or gDNA that served as material.

Source study methods: The authors estimated nucleated cell counts from reference gene primer amplification. Using immunoSEQ multiplex PCR, the repertoire was profiled, and TCRdb retains in-frame clones only, with some absent. V and J calls and clone size come straight from that table; D and trimming were deduced from the DNA. This sample yields over 110,000 clones, of which more than 70% are seen a single time; about 28% belongs to the top ten. This clone has a single count. J lost 4 bases, V lost 6 bases, and 3 bases had no gene match. Germline loops: CDR1 SGHTA, CDR2 FQGTGA. The CDR3 runs 14 residues.

This TCR came from a human donor in a cohort sampled during active COVID-19. The chain combines TRBV7-3 with TRBJ2-7; TRBD2 matches at 13 bases. Specimen: peripheral blood. This CDR3 is CASRRTSGGYEQYF. The CDR3 coding sequence is TGTGCCAGCAGGCGGACTAGCGGGGGTTACGAGCAGTACTTC.